This T cell receptor beta chain came from a study of T cell changes during pregnancy in multiple sclerosis. Using immunoSEQ multiplex PCR, the repertoire was profiled, and TCRdb retains in-frame clones only, with some absent. The table lists almost 95,000 clones, 92% of them singletons. Trimming removed 1 base from V and 4 bases from J; junction bases left unmatched: 4. CDR3 length: 15 residues. Per germline, CDR1 SGHTA and CDR2 FQGNSA. The chain employs TRBV7-2 and TRBJ1-5, with 7 nucleotides matching TRBD1. This receptor was identified in a female donor with multiple sclerosis, enrolled in a pregnancy study. Specimen: peripheral blood, collected in the first trimester of pregnancy. CDR3 DNA sequence: TGTGCCAGCAGCTTAGAGGGGACAGTAAATCAGCCCCAGCATTTT. Translated, it gives CASSLEGTVNQPQHF.